Shown below are 27 T cell receptor beta chains from a single sample sequenced in a study of molecular identifiers for immune sequencing clone quantification. TCRdb reprocessed the PCR reads via MiXCR and lists one record per CDR3 protein. The table records 79,000 or so distinct CDR3 sequences, around 27% of them present only once. Sequenced material: naive CD8+ T cells from blood, with Jurkat cell RNA spiked in. Sample subset: FACS-sorted CD8+CD4-CCR7+CD45RA+ naive T cells. All receptors derive from a human donor in good health. Some libraries in this study had Jurkat cell RNA spiked in.

There are many counts of this clonotype. This chain joins TRBV29-1 and TRBJ1-1; 7 bases match TRBD1. CDR3 length equals 14 residues. Germline V CDR1 and CDR2: SQVTM, ANQGSEA. V was clipped by 3 bases and J by 4 bases; unmatched bases: 8. CDR3 sequence: CSVDMRAGGTEAFF. CDR3 bases: TGCAGCGTTGACATGCGCGCAGGGGGCACTGAAGCTTTCTTT.

Concerning this clonotype: One end of the junction varies from germline; a read error may be responsible. V usage is TRBV11-2 and J usage is TRBJ2-7; a possible D gene is TRBD1 (5 bases). This CDR3 comprises 17 residues. Per the germline V gene, CDR1 is SGHAT and CDR2 is FQNNGV. The CDR3: CACSPISSPGRAYEQYF. Here the CDR3 DNA reads TGTGCCTGCAGCCCCATTAGTTCCCCGGGCAGGGCCTACGAGCAGTACTTC.

The rearrangement joins TRBV14 to TRBJ2-1; 7 bases line up with TRBD1. J lost 5 bases, V lost 2 bases, and 6 bases had no gene match. This CDR3 contains 15 residues. The germline CDR1 and CDR2 sequences are SGHDN and FVKESK. In DNA, the CDR3 is TGTGCCAGCAGCCAAAGCCGGGACAGCGACAATGAGCAGTTCTTC. Its translation: CASSQSRDSDNEQFF.

The chain is built from TRBV7-8 and TRBJ1-3; D is unclear. This CDR3 has 13 residues. CDR1 and CDR2 (germline): SGHVS, FQNEAQ. The germline V and J ends were trimmed by 10 bases and 4 bases, with 14 bases remaining between them. The CDR3 reads CATMGFDGNTIYF. The CDR3 nucleotides read TGTGCCACCATGGGTTTTGACGGAAACACCATATATTTT.

The rearrangement uses TRBV19 and TRBJ1-5; D not resolved. This CDR3 has 13 amino acids. Germline CDR1 is LNHDA and CDR2 is SQIVND (reference sequence). In DNA form, the CDR3 reads TGTGGCACCCTCCCCGGAGGCAATCAGCCCCAGCATTTT. Translation: CGTLPGGNQPQHF.

Many counts were recorded for this clonotype. This chain uses TRBV7-8 with TRBJ2-3; D is ambiguous. Looked up from germline, CDR1 is SGHVS and CDR2 is FQNEAQ. The CDR3 consists of 15 residues. Trimming took 0 bases from V and 6 from J, leaving 13 bases between them. The CDR3 DNA sequence: TGTGCCAGCAGCTTAGCGGTAGGACGTTCCGATACGCAGTATTTT. Translating it yields CASSLAVGRSDTQYF. Complete variable domain (other parts from reference TRBV7-8 and TRBJ2-3): GAGVSQSPRYKVAKRGQDVALRCDPISGHVSLFWYQQALGQGPEFLTYFQNEAQLDKSGLPSDRFFAERPEGSVSTLKIQRTQQEDSAVYLCASSLAVGRSDTQYFGPGTRLTVL.

This clonotype was counted a few times. The J gene is TRBJ2-5, the V gene TRBV27, with 10 bases aligning to TRBD2. V was pared by 2 bases and J by 4 bases, with 4 bases of the junction left unmatched. The CDR3 covers 15 residues. Germline lookup yields CDR1 MNHEY and CDR2 SMNVEV (reference sequence). The CDR3 here is CASSLRAGGPETQYF. CDR3 DNA: TGTGCCAGCAGTTTAAGAGCGGGGGGGCCAGAGACCCAGTACTTC.

To note about this clonotype: It may be a read error: a sequence one base away is much more abundant. The chain's CDR3 is CASSPTGSCEQYF. CDR3 nucleotide sequence: TGTGCCAGCAGTCCAACAGGGTCCTGCGAGCAGTACTTC. The gene calls are TRBV28 and TRBJ2-7; TRBD1 is a possible D gene (6 bases). The CDR3 runs to 13 residues. Germline CDR1 and CDR2: MDHEN and SYDVKM.

Note on this clonotype: This could be a read error, since a much larger clone is one nucleotide away. CDR3 protein: CASSPGAAANVLTF. The CDR3 DNA is TGTGCCAGCAGCCCCGGAGCTGCGGCCAACGTCCTGACTTTC. V gene TRBV5-6 combines with J gene TRBJ2-6; D gene ambiguous. V was pared by 4 bases and J by 6 bases, with 11 bases between. The CDR3 covers 14 residues. The V gene's germline CDR1 is SGHDT and CDR2 YYEEEE. Full variable domain (missing parts from reference TRBV5-6 and TRBJ2-6): DAGVTQSPTHLIKTRGQQVTLRCSPKSGHDTVSWYQQALGQGPQFIFQYYEEEERQRGNFPDRFSGHQFPNYSSELNVNALLLGDSALYLCASSPGAAANVLTFGAGSRLTVL.

This clonotype was counted many times. The V and J genes are TRBV4-1 and TRBJ1-1; possible D gene TRBD1, 6 bases. Trimming left V 5 bases short and J 0 bases short, with 10 bases between. Germline-derived CDR1 and CDR2 are MGHRA and YSYEKL. The length of the CDR3 is 14 residues. The CDR3: CASSNRVLNTEAFF. The DNA of the CDR3 is TGCGCCAGCAGCAACAGGGTACTGAACACTGAAGCTTTCTTT.

This clonotype was seen at least ten times. The chain joins TRBV7-2 to TRBJ2-1, with 9 bases lining up with TRBD2. The CDR3 extends over 15 amino acids. Germline CDR1 and CDR2: SGHTA and FQGNSA. V was clipped by 5 bases and J by 4 bases; unmatched bases: 6. The CDR3 reads CASSALAGKYNEQFF. In nucleotides, the CDR3 is TGTGCCAGCAGCGCCCTAGCGGGGAAATACAATGAGCAGTTCTTC.

This clonotype was recorded many times. The chain links TRBV20-1 to TRBJ2-7; 8 positions agree with TRBD1. The CDR3 consists of 12 residues. Germline loops: CDR1 DFQATT, CDR2 SNEGSKA (reference sequence). Losses at the gene ends were 3 bases for V and 5 bases for J; bases not matched to a gene: 3. In nucleotides, the CDR3 is TGCAGTGCTAGGGTGACAGGGGACGAGCAGTACTTC. Its protein product is CSARVTGDEQYF.

This clonotype was counted ten times or more. The chain joins TRBV9 to TRBJ1-1, with TRBD1 identical over 7 bases. Germline values: CDR1 SGDLS, CDR2 YYNGEE. This CDR3 contains 14 residues. J lost 4 bases, V lost 0 bases, and 3 bases had no gene match. The CDR3 region has the DNA TGTGCCAGCAGCGTAGGAGGGGGCACCACTGAAGCTTTCTTT. It encodes CASSVGGGTTEAFF. Full variable domain (outside the CDR3, taken from reference TRBV9 and TRBJ1-1): DSGVTQTPKHLITATGQRVTLRCSPRSGDLSVYWYQQSLDQGLQFLIQYYNGEERAKGNILERFSAQQFPDLHSELNLSSLELGDSALYFCASSVGGGTTEAFFGQGTRLTVV.

At least ten counts were recorded for this clonotype. This chain joins TRBV29-1 and TRBJ2-2; D may be TRBD1 (5 bases). The V end was cut by 2 bases, the J end by 1 base, with 8 bases between. This CDR3 has 14 amino acids. Germline V gives CDR1 SQVTM, CDR2 ANQGSEA. The CDR3 spells CSVEKGLNTGELFF. CDR3 DNA sequence: TGCAGCGTTGAAAAGGGGCTGAACACCGGGGAGCTGTTTTTT.

This clonotype was recorded a few times. At one end, the junction sequence differs from germline, possibly due to a read error. The DNA for the CDR3 is TGCGCCAGCAGGCAAGATAGCACTTCCTCTCTCAGCACAGATACGCAGTATTTT. This gives the protein CASRQDSTSSLSTDTQYF. V and J are TRBV4-3 and TRBJ2-3; D is uncertain. This CDR3 has 18 amino acids. CDR1 and CDR2 from the germline V gene are LGHNA and YSLEER.

About this clonotype itself: Since no conserved phenylalanine or tryptophan closes the CDR3, a read error is the likely cause. This sequence joins TRBV19 and TRBJ1-1, with D hard to call. Trimming shortened V by 1 base and J by 3 bases, and 12 bases separated the two germline ends. In germline, CDR1 is LNHDA, CDR2 SQIVND (reference sequence). The CDR3 has 15 residues. CDR3 amino acids: CASSIVLGIYTEAFS. CDR3 bases: TGTGCCAGTAGTATAGTGCTAGGGATCTACACTGAAGCTTTCTCT.

This clonotype was counted only a few times. V is TRBV7-9 and J is TRBJ2-5; D unresolved. The CDR3 sequence is 15 residues long. V was trimmed by 5 bases and J by 0 bases, leaving 13 bases between them. Germline CDR1 and CDR2: SEHNR and FQNEAQ (reference sequence). The CDR3, as DNA: TGTGCCAGCAGCCCCAGCGCAAACTACCAAGAGACCCAGTACTTC. Protein sequence: CASSPSANYQETQYF.

This clonotype was counted only a few times. The chain couples TRBV29-1 to TRBJ1-5; D is unclear. The CDR3 extends over 13 amino acids. Germline V lookup: CDR1 SQVTM, CDR2 ANQGSEA. The V end lost 5 bases, the J end lost 3 bases, and 11 bases lay between the germline ends. The CDR3 bases are TGCAGCGTTTTTCCGACTTCCAATCAGCCCCAGCATTTT. It yields the protein CSVFPTSNQPQHF.

This clonotype was detected only a few times. This rearrangement joins TRBV21-1 to TRBJ1-1. TRBV21-1 is given as a pseudogene. This CDR3 comprises 15 residues. In DNA form, the CDR3 reads TGTGCCAGCAGCAAAGTGAGTCTTATGAACACTGAAGCTTTCTTT. Residues: CASSKVSLMNTEAFF.

The rearrangement uses TRBV7-6 and TRBJ1-5; the D gene is possibly TRBD1 (5 bases). CDR1 and CDR2 (germline): SGHVS, FNYEAQ. This CDR3 is 15 amino acids long. Trimming pared 1 base from V and 4 bases from J, leaving 11 bases between. CDR3 bases: TGTGCCAGCAGCTTAGGACGGGGACTTAATCAGCCCCAGCATTTT. This codes for CASSLGRGLNQPQHF.

As for this clonotype: This may come from a read error, since a much larger clone is one base off. This chain links TRBV2 with TRBJ2-3; the D gene could be TRBD1 or TRBD2 (6 bases each). This CDR3 region has 14 residues. The V and J ends lost 8 bases and 3 bases respectively, with 15 bases between them. Germline V lookup: CDR1 SNHLY, CDR2 FYNNEI. The CDR3 here is CASGAGHLTDTQYF. The CDR3 nucleotides are TGTGCCAGCGGTGCGGGACATTTAACAGATACGCAGTATTTT.

A remark on this clonotype: Since a much larger clone is just one base distant, this may be a read error. The rearrangement links TRBV30 to TRBJ2-2; unclear D gene. The CDR3 is 13 amino acids. From germline, CDR1 is GTSNPN and CDR2 SVGIG (reference sequence). CDR3 sequence reads: CDWSASNSGELFF. CDR3 nucleotide sequence: TGTGACTGGAGTGCTTCGAACTCCGGGGAGCTGTTTTTT.

CDR3 amino acids: CASSQALAGASTDTQYF. The CDR3 DNA reads TGCGCCAGCAGCCAAGCACTAGCGGGAGCTAGCACAGATACGCAGTATTTT. This chain uses TRBV4-3 with TRBJ2-3, with 11 bases lining up with TRBD2. In germline, CDR1 is LGHNA, CDR2 YSLEER. The length of the CDR3 is 17 residues. The J segment lost 0 bases and the V segment lost 1 base, leaving 3 bases of the junction unmatched.

This clonotype was counted at least ten times. The chain is built from TRBV20-1 and TRBJ2-7, with 12 positions matching TRBD2. CDR1 DFQATT and CDR2 SNEGSKA come from the germline V gene (reference sequence). CDR3 length: 17 residues. J was trimmed by 3 bases and V by 6 bases; bases with no gene match: 15. CDR3 loop: CSAKTSGRIRENYEQYF. The CDR3 bases are TGCAGTGCCAAAACTAGCGGGAGGATCAGAGAGAACTACGAGCAGTACTTC.

This clonotype was detected many times. The chain uses TRBV7-9 and TRBJ2-7; TRBD1 matches at 7 bases. The CDR3 extends over 15 amino acids. Germline CDR1 and CDR2: SEHNR and FQNEAQ (reference sequence). The trim removed 6 bases at V and 3 bases at J, leaving 11 bases unmatched. The CDR3 reads CASSSTGDPNYEQYF. The DNA for the CDR3 is TGTGCCAGCAGTTCAACAGGGGATCCGAACTACGAGCAGTACTTC.

This clonotype occurred many times. The chain couples TRBV27 to TRBJ2-7; 7 positions agree with TRBD2. Germline V gives CDR1 MNHEY, CDR2 SMNVEV (reference sequence). With V trimmed by 3 bases and J by 0 bases, 2 bases remained unmatched. CDR3 length: 14 residues. This CDR3 is CASSFTGGSYEQYF. CDR3 nucleotide sequence: TGTGCCAGCAGTTTTACGGGGGGCTCCTACGAGCAGTACTTC.

A note on this clonotype: This could be a read error, since a much larger clone is one nucleotide away. For the CDR3, the DNA is TGCAGTGCTAGAGATCTCCGGCGAACAGATACGCAGTATTTT. Translation: CSARDLRRTDTQYF. The genes are TRBV20-1 and TRBJ2-3; D is ambiguous. CDR3 length: 14 residues. The V end was cut by 0 bases, the J end by 3 bases, with 10 bases between. CDR1 is DFQATT, CDR2 SNEGSKA, per germline (reference sequence).